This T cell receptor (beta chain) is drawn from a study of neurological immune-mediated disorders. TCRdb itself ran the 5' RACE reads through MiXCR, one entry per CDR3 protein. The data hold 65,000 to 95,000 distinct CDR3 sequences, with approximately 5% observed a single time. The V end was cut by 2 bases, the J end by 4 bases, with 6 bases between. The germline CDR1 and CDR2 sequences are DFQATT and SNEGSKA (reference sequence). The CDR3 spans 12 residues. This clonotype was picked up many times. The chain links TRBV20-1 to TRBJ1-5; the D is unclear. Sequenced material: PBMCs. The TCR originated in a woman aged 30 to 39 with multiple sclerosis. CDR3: CSARPQNQPQHF. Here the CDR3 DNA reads TGCAGTGCTAGACCCCAGAATCAGCCCCAGCATTTT.